The TCR beta chain under discussion was sequenced for a study of T cells in Graves' hyperthyroidism and ophthalmopathy. Trimming cost V 6 bases and J 0 bases, with 8 bases left between them. This CDR3 is built from 13 residues. Germline CDR1 is ENHRY and CDR2 is SYGVKD. The investigators amplified TCR beta CDR3 regions from RNA transcripts. When the TCR CDR3 underwent first-round RT-PCR, the HTBI primer set was used. MiXCR, applied by TCRdb to the multiplex PCR reads, yields one record per CDR3 protein. The sample includes roughly 510,000 distinct CDR3 sequences, roughly 45% seen only once; the top ten take about 45%.

The sequence was obtained from an adult woman with Graves' disease, either hyperthyroidism or ophthalmopathy (not recorded which). The chain uses TRBV10-3 and TRBJ1-1; D remains ambiguous. Sequences were obtained from peripheral blood or thyroid tissue (not recorded which). The CDR3 loop reads CAIRSDLNTEAFF. The CDR3 coding sequence is TGTGCCATCAGGAGCGACCTGAACACTGAAGCTTTCTTT.